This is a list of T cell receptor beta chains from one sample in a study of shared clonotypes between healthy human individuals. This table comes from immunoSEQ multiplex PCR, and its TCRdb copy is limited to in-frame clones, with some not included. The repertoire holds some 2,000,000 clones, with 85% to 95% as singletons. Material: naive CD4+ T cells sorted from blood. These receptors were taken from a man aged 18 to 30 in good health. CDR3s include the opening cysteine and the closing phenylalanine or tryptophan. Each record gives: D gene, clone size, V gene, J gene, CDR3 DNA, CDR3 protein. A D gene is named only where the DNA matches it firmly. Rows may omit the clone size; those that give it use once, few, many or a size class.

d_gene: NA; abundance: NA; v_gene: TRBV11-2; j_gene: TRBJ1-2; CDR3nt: TGTGCCAGCACCTTAGGGGGAAACCGGGACATTTCATATGGCTACACCTTC; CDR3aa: CASTLGGNRDISYGYTF
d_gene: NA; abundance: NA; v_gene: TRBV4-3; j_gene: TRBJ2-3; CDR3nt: TGCGCCAGCAGCCAAGAGGGCGGGGGACAAAACACAGATACGCAGTATTTT; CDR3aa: CASSQEGGGQNTDTQYF
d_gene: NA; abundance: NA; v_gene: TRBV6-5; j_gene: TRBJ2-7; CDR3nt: TGTGCCAGCAGGCCATCGGGCAGGGGTAACGAGCAGTACTTC; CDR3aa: CASRPSGRGNEQYF
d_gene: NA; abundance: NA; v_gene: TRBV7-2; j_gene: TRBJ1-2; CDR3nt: TGTGCCAGCAGCAAGACGGGGACTAACTATGGCTACACCTTC; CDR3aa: CASSKTGTNYGYTF
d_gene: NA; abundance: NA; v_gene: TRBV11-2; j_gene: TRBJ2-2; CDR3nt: TGTGCCAGCAGCCACCCCCTCCGACAGGCAGGACTGAACACCGGGGAGCTGTTTTTT; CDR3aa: CASSHPLRQAGLNTGELFF
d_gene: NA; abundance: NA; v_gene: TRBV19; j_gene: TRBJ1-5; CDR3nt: TGTGCCAGTAGTATCAGGGGACCTGGCAGGCAGCCCCAGCATTTT; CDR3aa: CASSIRGPGRQPQHF
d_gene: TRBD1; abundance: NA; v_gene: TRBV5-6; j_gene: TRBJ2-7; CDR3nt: TGTGCCAGCAGCTTGGTGACAGGGGGATCCTACGAGCAGTACTTC; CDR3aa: CASSLVTGGSYEQYF
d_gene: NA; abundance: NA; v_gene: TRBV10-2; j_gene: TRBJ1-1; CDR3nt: TGCGCCAGCAGGGAGGGTTACCAGGGGCGGCGGAGTGAAGCTTTCTTT; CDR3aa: CASREGYQGRRSEAFF
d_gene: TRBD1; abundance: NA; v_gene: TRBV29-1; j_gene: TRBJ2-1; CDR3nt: TGCAGCGTTGTACAGGGGGCGACAACCTACAATGAGCAGTTCTTC; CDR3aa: CSVVQGATTYNEQFF
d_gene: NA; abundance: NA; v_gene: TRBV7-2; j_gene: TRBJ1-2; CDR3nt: TGTGCCAGCAGCTTAGTCTTCAACCAAGACTATGGCTACACCTTC; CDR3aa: CASSLVFNQDYGYTF
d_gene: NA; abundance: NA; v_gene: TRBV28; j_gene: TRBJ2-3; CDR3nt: TGTGCCAGCAGTTTGCCGGAAACAGATACGCAGTATTTT; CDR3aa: CASSLPETDTQYF
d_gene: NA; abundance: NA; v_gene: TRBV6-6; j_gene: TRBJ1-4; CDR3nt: TGTGCCAGCAGTTACTCGGGGAGGGAGGAAAAACTGTTTTTT; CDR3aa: CASSYSGREEKLFF
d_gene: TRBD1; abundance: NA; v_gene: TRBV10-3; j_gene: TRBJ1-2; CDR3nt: TGTGCCATCAGTGATGGACAGGGTATCGTGGGCTATGGCTACACCTTC; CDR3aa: CAISDGQGIVGYGYTF
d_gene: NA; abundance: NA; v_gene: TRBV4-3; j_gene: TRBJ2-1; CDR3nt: TGCGCCAGCAGCCGGGACACCCACAATGAGCAGTTCTTC; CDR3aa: CASSRDTHNEQFF
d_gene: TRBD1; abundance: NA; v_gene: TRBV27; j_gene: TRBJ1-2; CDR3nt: TGTGCCAGCAGTCCACGTGGGACAGCGTTTTACTATGGCTACACCTTC; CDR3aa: CASSPRGTAFYYGYTF
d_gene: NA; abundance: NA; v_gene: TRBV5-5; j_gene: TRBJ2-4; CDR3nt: TGTGCTAGTCATTACGGGGTAGACAAAAACATTCAGTACTTC; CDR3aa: CASHYGVDKNIQYF
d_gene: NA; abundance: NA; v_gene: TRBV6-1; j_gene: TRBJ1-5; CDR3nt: TGTGCCAGCAGACCAGGTGAATACAATCAGCCCCAGCATTTT; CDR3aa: CASRPGEYNQPQHF
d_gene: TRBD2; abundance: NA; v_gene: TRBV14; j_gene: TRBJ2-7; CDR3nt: TGTGCCAGCAGCCAAACTCCGGGAGGGAGGGGATACTACGAGCAGTACTTC; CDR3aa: CASSQTPGGRGYYEQYF
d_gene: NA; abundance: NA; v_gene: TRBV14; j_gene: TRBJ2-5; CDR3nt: TGTGCCAGCAGCTACGGGGAAGAGACCCAGTACTTC; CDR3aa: CASSYGEETQYF
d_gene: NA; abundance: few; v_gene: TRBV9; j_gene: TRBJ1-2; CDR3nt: TGTGCCAGCAGCGTAGACACCTCTAACTATGGCTACACCTTC; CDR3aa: CASSVDTSNYGYTF
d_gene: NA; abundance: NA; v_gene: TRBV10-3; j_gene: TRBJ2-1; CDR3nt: TGTGCCATCAGTGAGGCCACTAGGCTAGGGAATGAGCAGTTCTTC; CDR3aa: CAISEATRLGNEQFF
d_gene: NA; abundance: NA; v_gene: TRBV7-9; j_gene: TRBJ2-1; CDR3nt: TGTGCCAGCAGCTTAGCGGGAGGCGTCAATGAGCAGTTCTTC; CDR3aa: CASSLAGGVNEQFF
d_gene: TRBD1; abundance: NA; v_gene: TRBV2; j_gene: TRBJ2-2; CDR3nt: TGTGCCAGCAGGAGGGACAGTAACACCGGGGAGCTGTTTTTT; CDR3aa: CASRRDSNTGELFF
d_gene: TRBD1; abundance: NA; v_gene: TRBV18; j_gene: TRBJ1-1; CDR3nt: TGTGCCAGCTCAAACCGGGACAGGAACACTGAAGCTTTCTTT; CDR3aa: CASSNRDRNTEAFF
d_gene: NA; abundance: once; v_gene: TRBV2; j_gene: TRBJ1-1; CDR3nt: TGTGCCAGCAGGCGGGGGGGAACTGAAGCTTTCTTT; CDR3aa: CASRRGGTEAFF
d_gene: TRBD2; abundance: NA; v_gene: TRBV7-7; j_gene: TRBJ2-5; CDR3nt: TGTGCTAGCAGCTTGGGAGGGGTGCAAGAGACCCAGTACTTC; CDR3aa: CASSLGGVQETQYF
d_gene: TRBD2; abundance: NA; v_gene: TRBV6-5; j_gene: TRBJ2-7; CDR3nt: TGTGCCAGCACACCGGGACTAGCATTTTCCGAGCAGTACTTC; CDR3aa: CASTPGLAFSEQYF
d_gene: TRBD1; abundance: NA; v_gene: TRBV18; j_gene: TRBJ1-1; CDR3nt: TGTGCCAGCTCATCTGAGACAGGGGGCGGAACTGAAGCTTTCTTT; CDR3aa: CASSSETGGGTEAFF
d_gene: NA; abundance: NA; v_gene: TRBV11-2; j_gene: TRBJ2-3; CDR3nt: TGTGCCAGCAGCTTAGCACTAGGAAACACAGATACGCAGTATTTT; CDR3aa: CASSLALGNTDTQYF
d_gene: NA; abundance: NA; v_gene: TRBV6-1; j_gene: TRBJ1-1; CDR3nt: TGTGCCAGTGAAACACAGGGCCTCGTCACTGAAGCTTTCTTT; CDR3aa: CASETQGLVTEAFF
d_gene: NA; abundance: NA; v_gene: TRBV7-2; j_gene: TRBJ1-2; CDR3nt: TGTGCCAGCAGCCGCGACAGGCTGTGGGGCTACACCTTC; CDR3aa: CASSRDRLWGYTF
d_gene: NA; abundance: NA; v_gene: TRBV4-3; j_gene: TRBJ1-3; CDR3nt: TGCGCCAGCAGCCCCACGACGGGGGGATCTGGAAACACCATATATTTT; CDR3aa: CASSPTTGGSGNTIYF
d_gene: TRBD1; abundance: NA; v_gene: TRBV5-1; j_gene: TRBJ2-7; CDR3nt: TGCGCCAGCACCGGAGGCGGGACAGGGGGACGCGAGCAGTACTTC; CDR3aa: CASTGGGTGGREQYF
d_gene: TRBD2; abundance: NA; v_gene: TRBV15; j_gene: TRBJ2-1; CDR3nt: TGTGCCACCAGCAGAGAGCCTAGCGGGATGTTGGGCTCCTACAATGAGCAGTTCTTC; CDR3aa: CATSREPSGMLGSYNEQFF
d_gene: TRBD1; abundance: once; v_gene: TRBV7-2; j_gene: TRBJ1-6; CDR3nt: TGTGCCAGCAGCTCCGGGACAGAACCCTGGATACCCCACTTT; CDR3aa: CASSSGTEPWIPHF
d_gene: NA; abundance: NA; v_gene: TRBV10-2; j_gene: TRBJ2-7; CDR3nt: TGCGCCAGCAGTGAAAACGAGGGGACCGAGCAGTACTTC; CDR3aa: CASSENEGTEQYF
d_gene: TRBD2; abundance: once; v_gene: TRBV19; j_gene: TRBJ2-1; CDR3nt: TGTGCCAGTAGTATAGCGGGACTAGCGGGAGTGGCCTCCTACAATGAGCAGTTCTTC; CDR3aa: CASSIAGLAGVASYNEQFF
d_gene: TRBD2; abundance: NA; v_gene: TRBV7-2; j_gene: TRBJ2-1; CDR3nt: TGTGCCAGCAGCATCGAGGGGACTAGCTTGTTCAATGAGCAGTTCTTC; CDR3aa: CASSIEGTSLFNEQFF
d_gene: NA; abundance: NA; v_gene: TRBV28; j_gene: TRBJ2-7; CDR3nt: TGTGCCAGCAGCCTATACGGCCTCCAAGGAGTTAACGAGCAGTACTTC; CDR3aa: CASSLYGLQGVNEQYF
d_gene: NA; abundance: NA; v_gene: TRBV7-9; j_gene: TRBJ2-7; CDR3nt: TGTGCCAGCAGCGTGAATGAGCAGTACTTC; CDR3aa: CASSVNEQYF
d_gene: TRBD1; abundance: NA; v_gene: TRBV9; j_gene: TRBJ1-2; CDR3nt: TGTGCCAGCAGCGTAGGTATCTCTGGGTCGGGGACAGGCGCCTATGGCTACACCTTC; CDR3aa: CASSVGISGSGTGAYGYTF
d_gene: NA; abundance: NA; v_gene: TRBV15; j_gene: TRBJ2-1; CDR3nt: TGTGCCACCAGCAGAGATAGTAGACTAGTAGCCAATGAGCAGTTCTTC; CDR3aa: CATSRDSRLVANEQFF
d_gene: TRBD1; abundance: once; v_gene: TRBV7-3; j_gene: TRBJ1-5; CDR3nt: TGTGCCAGCAGCCCGGGGACAGCTGATAGCAATCAGCCCCAGCATTTT; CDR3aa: CASSPGTADSNQPQHF
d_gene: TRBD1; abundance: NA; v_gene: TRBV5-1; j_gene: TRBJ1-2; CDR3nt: TGCGCCAGCAGCCCGGGGACAGCTTATGGCTACACCTTC; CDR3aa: CASSPGTAYGYTF
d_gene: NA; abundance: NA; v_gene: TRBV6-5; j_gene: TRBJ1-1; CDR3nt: TGTGCCAGCAGTTCCCTCTGGACGGGGAACACTGAAGCTTTCTTT; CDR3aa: CASSSLWTGNTEAFF